The clone carrying this T cell receptor (beta chain) was seen repeatedly, ten times or more. The record originates from a study of regulatory T cells in long-lasting Graves disease. Arm-PCR of CDR3 regions and iRepertoire HTBI primers were the basis on which TCR beta libraries were built. TCRdb fed the multiplex PCR reads into MiXCR, producing one record per CDR3 protein. The table has hundreds of thousands of distinct CDR3 sequences, 16% seen once; the top ten hold 18%. Stated time point: newly diagnosed GD, antithyroid drugs for less than 3 months. Making the TCR library involved RNA that had been extracted from PBMCs. J lost 4 bases, V lost 1 base, and 3 bases had no gene match. CDR1 is SGHTA and CDR2 is FQGNSA in the germline V gene. The CDR3 is 15 residues long. These same records also appear under a second study, on T cells in Graves' hyperthyroidism and ophthalmopathy. In that study: Stable Graves' hyperthyroidism meant no ophthalmopathy progression within 18 months.

The clonotype comes from a woman in her 30s with Graves disease. The rearrangement uses TRBV7-2 and TRBJ2-2, with 7 bases lining up with TRBD1. The material sequenced was peripheral blood mononuclear cells (PBMCs), taken at new diagnosis, from a patient treated with antithyroid drugs. The CDR3 region has the DNA TGTGCCAGCAGCTTAGGACAGGGCGGCACCGGGGAGCTGTTTTTT. Protein sequence: CASSLGQGGTGELFF. The whole variable domain, remainder taken from reference TRBV7-2 and TRBJ2-2, is GAGVSQSPSNKVTEKGKDVELRCDPISGHTALYWYRQSLGQGLEFLIYFQGNSAPDKSGLPSDRFSAERTGGSVSTLTIQRTQQEDSAVYLCASSLGQGGTGELFFGEGSRLTVL.